This T cell receptor (beta chain) was obtained from a study of monozygotic twins with inflammatory bowel disease. Study-level findings and limits: In these data, no single strong IBD-associated signal or clonotype received support.

Germline V gene data show CDR1 as SGHRS and CDR2 as YFSETQ. CDR3 length equals 14 residues. Amplification used two nested PCRs: 15 to 20 cycles, then about 10 cycles, on TCRalpha/TCRbeta cDNA. TCRdb reanalyzed the 5' RACE reads, giving one entry per CDR3 protein sequence and no DNA. There are about 380,000 distinct CDR3 sequences in the sample, with 2% to 3% held by the top ten. Comments on this clonotype: Its matching antigen is unknown.

Sequenced: blood. The rearrangement joins TRBV5-1 to TRBJ2-1; the TRBD1 assignment by TCRdb is unverifiable without DNA. The receptor was derived from a human donor with ulcerative colitis or Crohn's disease, or a healthy co-twin of an affected twin (not recorded which). This chain's CDR3 is CASSLGTGETEQFF.